This T cell receptor beta chain was observed in a study of T cell responses to AZD1222 COVID-19 vaccine. About the study: Second-dose groups at about 4 or about 12 weeks were pooled.

Findings and limits, study-wide: The repertoires were collected only after the peak T cell response.

A word on this clone: What it recognizes is unknown.

This table comes from immunoSEQ multiplex PCR, and its TCRdb copy is limited to in-frame clones, with some not included. This sample has roughly 91,000 clones; around 90% occur once, and the top ten carry around 2%. V lost 8 bases and J 0 bases, leaving 6 bases between the germline ends. The germline gives CDR1 MNHEY, CDR2 SMNVEV (reference sequence). This CDR3 contains 12 residues. This chain connects TRBV27 to TRBJ2-3; D is unclear. This TCR was sampled from an adult in good health. The sample was peripheral blood, taken on day 0 of AZD1222 vaccination. The CDR3 sequence is CASGDSTDTQYF. CDR3 bases: TGTGCCAGCGGAGATAGCACAGATACGCAGTATTTT.